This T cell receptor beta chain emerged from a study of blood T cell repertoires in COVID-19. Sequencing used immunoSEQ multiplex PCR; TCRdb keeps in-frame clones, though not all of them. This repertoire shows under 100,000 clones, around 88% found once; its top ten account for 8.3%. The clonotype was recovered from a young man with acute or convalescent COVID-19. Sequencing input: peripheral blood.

The CDR3 sequence is CASSQSGLPGDEQFF. The DNA of the CDR3 is TGCGCCAGCAGCCAATCGGGATTACCAGGGGATGAGCAGTTCTTC. V usage is TRBV4-1 and J usage is TRBJ2-1; D is perhaps TRBD1 (6 bases). The germline CDR1 and CDR2 sequences are MGHRA and YSYEKL. The germline V and J ends were trimmed by 2 bases and 8 bases, with 16 bases remaining between them. This CDR3 contains 15 residues.